The next 12 T cell receptor beta chains were all read from a single sample in a study of regulatory T cells in long-lasting Graves disease. Time point: newly diagnosed GD, antithyroid drugs for less than 3 months. PBMCs were the source of the RNA used for TCR sequencing. Building of the TCR beta libraries involved iRepertoire HTBI primers and Arm-PCR of CDR3 regions. MiXCR, run by TCRdb on the multiplex PCR reads, gives a single entry per CDR3 protein. The sample lists approximately 350,000 distinct CDR3 sequences; over 15% were seen once. The sample was also linked to a second study, of T cells in Graves' hyperthyroidism and ophthalmopathy.

The material sequenced was peripheral blood mononuclear cells (PBMCs), taken at new diagnosis, from a patient treated with antithyroid drugs. The receptors were gathered from a man in his forties with Graves disease.

This clonotype came up a few times. V is TRBV3-1 and J is TRBJ2-2, with D possibly called TRBD1 or TRBD2 (5 bases each). Germline CDR1 is LGHDT and CDR2 is YNNKEL (reference sequence). Trimming removed 2 bases from V and 4 bases from J, with 11 bases in between. CDR3 size: 15 residues. The DNA of the CDR3 is TGTGCCAGCAGCCAACAAAACGGGGCCACCGGGGAGCTGTTTTTT. Translated, it gives CASSQQNGATGELFF.

The table lists this clonotype with a few counts. The genes are TRBV2 and TRBJ1-1, with D unresolved. Germline V gives CDR1 SNHLY, CDR2 FYNNEI. V was cut by 4 bases and J by 3 bases, with 9 bases left in between. This CDR3 has 13 residues. CDR3 nucleotides: TGTGCCAGCAGTGCTTTCGGGGACACTGAAGCTTTCTTT. Its translation is CASSAFGDTEAFF.

This clonotype was recorded at least ten times. The V call is TRBV5-5, the J call TRBJ1-6; maybe TRBD1 (5 bases). This CDR3 has 14 residues. Trimming removed 1 base from V and 9 bases from J, with 11 bases in between. Germline V lookup: CDR1 SGHKS, CDR2 YYEKEE (reference sequence). The CDR3 protein is CASSLQGLGSPLHF. The CDR3 nucleotides are TGTGCCAGCAGCTTGCAGGGATTGGGTTCACCCCTCCACTTT.

The chain links TRBV18 to TRBJ1-4; 7 bases match TRBD1. Trimming at V came to 4 bases and at J to 8 bases, leaving 7 bases not matched to a gene. The CDR3 is 14 residues long. Germline V CDR1 and CDR2: KGHSH, LQKENI. The chain's CDR3 is CASSQYVTGEKLFF. CDR3 DNA sequence: TGTGCCAGCTCACAATATGTGACAGGGGAAAAACTGTTTTTT.

The chain joins TRBV19 to TRBJ2-6; the match to TRBD1 covers 7 bases. Germline values: CDR1 LNHDA, CDR2 SQIVND (reference sequence). The V gene end was trimmed by 8 bases and the J gene end by 0 bases; junction bases not matched to a gene: 4. This CDR3 spans 15 amino acids. In DNA form, the CDR3 reads TGTGCCAGTTTGGGACAGTTCTCTGGGGCCAACGTCCTGACTTTC. It yields the protein CASLGQFSGANVLTF. Supplemented by reference TRBV19 and TRBJ2-6, the full variable domain reads DGGITQSPKYLFRKEGQNVTLSCEQNLNHDAMYWYRQDPGQGLRLIYYSQIVNDFQKGDIAEGYSVSREKKESFPLTVTSAQKNPTAFYLCASLGQFSGANVLTFGAGSRLTVL.

This clonotype came up many times. V and J are TRBV20-1 and TRBJ2-1; TRBD2 matches at 12 bases. Trimming at V came to 4 bases and at J to 0 bases, leaving 10 bases not matched to a gene. The germline gives CDR1 DFQATT, CDR2 SNEGSKA (reference sequence). CDR3 length equals 18 residues. This CDR3 is CSAKTSGGALPSYNEQFF. Written as DNA, the CDR3 is TGCAGTGCTAAGACTAGCGGGGGAGCCCTCCCCTCCTACAATGAGCAGTTCTTC.

This clonotype was counted ten times or more. The V call is TRBV20-1, the J call TRBJ2-3; TRBD1 is a possible D gene (6 bases). This CDR3 has 14 residues. With 2 bases removed from V and 0 bases from J, the gap between germline ends came to 9 bases. Germline V gene sequence: CDR1 DFQATT, CDR2 SNEGSKA (reference sequence). CDR3 DNA sequence: TGCAGTGCTAGACTGGGGGCTAGCACAGATACGCAGTATTTT. Protein product: CSARLGASTDTQYF.

The chain couples TRBV9 to TRBJ1-5; 7 bases match TRBD1. Germline CDR1 and CDR2: SGDLS and YYNGEE. The CDR3 runs 16 residues. V was clipped by 0 bases and J by 1 base; unmatched bases: 4. CDR3 sequence: CASSVGAGGSNQPQHF. The CDR3, as DNA: TGTGCCAGCAGCGTAGGGGCAGGGGGAAGCAATCAGCCCCAGCATTTT.

The chain carries TRBV12-3 or TRBV12-4 and TRBJ1-4; 11 nucleotides match TRBD1. J gave up 7 bases and V 7 bases, and 5 bases lay outside the gene matches. The CDR3 consists of 14 residues. CDR3 coding DNA: TGTGCCAGCATCCGCGGGACAGGGGGTGAAAAACTGTTTTTT. Protein sequence: CASIRGTGGEKLFF.

This clonotype has at least ten counts. V and J are TRBV6-2 or TRBV6-3 and TRBJ2-1, with D possibly matching TRBD2 (5 bases). Germline CDR1 and CDR2: MNHEY and SVGEGT. The CDR3 totals 14 residues. V was pared by 7 bases and J by 8 bases, with 18 bases between. This CDR3 reads CASIDYTLRDEQFF. The DNA for the CDR3 is TGTGCCAGCATCGACTACACGCTACGCGATGAGCAGTTCTTC.

This clonotype was detected only a few times. The CDR3 loop is CASRRRGPNTGELFF. CDR3 in DNA: TGCGCCAGCAGGAGAAGGGGCCCGAACACCGGGGAGCTGTTTTTT. This rearrangement joins TRBV10-2 to TRBJ2-2, with D possibly being TRBD1 (5 bases). CDR1 is WSHSY and CDR2 is SAAADI in the germline V gene. V shed 6 bases and J shed 0 bases, with 11 bases lying between them. This CDR3 is 15 amino acids long.

There are many counts of this clonotype. This chain joins TRBV12-5 and TRBJ2-1; D is undetermined. CDR3 size: 12 residues. In germline, CDR1 is LGHNT, CDR2 FRNRAP. The V and J ends lost 2 bases and 7 bases respectively, with 6 bases between them. This CDR3 reads CASGLSVNEQFF. The CDR3 nucleotides are TGTGCTAGTGGTTTGAGCGTTAATGAGCAGTTCTTC.